A single T cell receptor beta chain is shown here with its context. As yet, its antigen is unknown. This sample is drawn from a study of long-term antiretroviral therapy in people with HIV. Findings of the study overall: Clones with expansion before ART led the repertoire at all time points.

Run at survey level, the immunoSEQ assay was version v3.0. The repertoire was sequenced with immunoSEQ multiplex PCR; TCRdb's copy has only in-frame clones and lacks some. The repertoire includes over 25,000 clones, around 93% of them detected once, and 2.7% sits in the top ten. All donors provided no fewer than one pre-ART and no fewer than two post-ART PBMC samples. V lost 6 bases and J 7 bases, leaving 12 bases between the germline ends. From germline, CDR1 is SNHLY and CDR2 FYNNEI. This CDR3 is 12 amino acids long. The V and J genes are TRBV2 and TRBJ1-2; D is perhaps TRBD1 (5 bases). Sequenced here: unsorted PBMCs, sampled approximately 7.4 years after starting antiretroviral therapy. The clonotype originates from a man aged 45-65 years with HIV. This CDR3 is CASRAQGFGYTF. CDR3 bases: TGTGCCAGCAGAGCCCAGGGTTTTGGCTACACCTTC.